One sample yielded the 6 T cell receptor beta chains listed below, sequenced in a study of cytomegalovirus exposure and HLA in healthy donors. The repertoire was sequenced with immunoSEQ multiplex PCR; TCRdb's copy has only in-frame clones and lacks some. Here the sample spans about 98,000 clones, less than 90% being singletons. Sequencing was carried out using PBMCs. The receptors derive from a man aged 18 to 35 in good health and CMV-seropositive.

CDR3 sequence reads: CASNSYSRGETEAFF. The CDR3 DNA follows: TGTGCCAGCAATTCTTATTCCAGGGGGGAGACTGAAGCTTTCTTT. V gene TRBV7-2 combines with J gene TRBJ1-1; TRBD1 agrees at 7 bases. Germline values: CDR1 SGHTA, CDR2 FQGNSA. The V gene end was trimmed by 7 bases and the J gene end by 5 bases; junction bases not matched to a gene: 13. The CDR3 has 15 residues.

This clone has more than one count but fewer than ten. The chain is built from TRBV19 and TRBJ1-2, with 8 bases matching TRBD1. This CDR3 is built from 14 residues. In germline, CDR1 is LNHDA, CDR2 SQIVND (reference sequence). J was trimmed by 7 bases and V by 6 bases; bases with no gene match: 10. Here the CDR3 reads CASSPGGLRIGYTF. The DNA of the CDR3 is TGTGCCAGTAGCCCAGGGGGCTTAAGGATTGGCTACACCTTC.

This clone has just a few counts. This chain uses TRBV7-6 with TRBJ2-7, with 11 bases aligning to TRBD2. The CDR3 loop spans 13 amino acids. V dropped 8 bases and J dropped 3; count of bases not matched to a gene: 3. Germline V lookup: CDR1 SGHVS, CDR2 FNYEAQ. The chain's CDR3 is CASGTSGGYEQYF. The CDR3 region has the DNA TGTGCCAGCGGGACTAGCGGAGGCTACGAGCAGTACTTC.

This sequence joins TRBV5-1 and TRBJ2-3, with 8 bases aligning to TRBD1. The V gene's germline CDR1 is SGHRS and CDR2 YFSETQ. The length of the CDR3 is 15 residues. The junction had 7 bases not matched to a gene; V was cut back by 2 bases and J by 5 bases. The CDR3 nucleotides read TGCGCCAGCAGCTTTTCAGGGGGCGCAGGAGATACGCAGTATTTT. Protein product: CASSFSGGAGDTQYF. Variable domain in full (rest from reference TRBV5-1 and TRBJ2-3): KAGVTQTPRYLIKTRGQQVTLSCSPISGHRSVSWYQQTPGQGLQFLFEYFSETQRNKGNFPGRFSGRQFSNSRSEMNVSTLELGDSALYLCASSFSGGAGDTQYFGPGTRLTVL.

The gene calls are TRBV4-1 and TRBJ1-1; D is unclear. The CDR3 runs 14 residues. The germline V and J ends were trimmed by 0 bases and 6 bases, with 11 bases remaining between them. Germline CDR1 MGHRA, CDR2 YSYEKL. The DNA of the CDR3 is TGCGCCAGCAGCCAAGAAAAAAATTCTCCTGAAGCTTTCTTT. Encoded protein: CASSQEKNSPEAFF.

This chain links TRBV7-9 with TRBJ1-2, with TRBD1 matching over 7 bases. This CDR3 has 15 amino acids. Germline CDR1 SEHNR, CDR2 FQNEAQ (reference sequence). The junction had 8 bases not matched to a gene; V was cut back by 3 bases and J by 4 bases. Here the CDR3 reads CASSFETGHFYGYTF. The CDR3 coding sequence is TGTGCCAGCAGCTTTGAGACAGGGCACTTCTATGGCTACACCTTC.